The 14 T cell receptor beta chains reported below all come from one sample, sequenced in a study of shared clonotypes between healthy human individuals. TCRdb's table, derived via immunoSEQ multiplex PCR, lists solely in-frame clones and lacks some. The sample has about 2 million clones; about 95% are singletons. Terminally differentiated effector memory CD45RA+ cells were excluded from the naive CD8 cells, which were CD45RO-negative and positively selected for CCR7. The material sequenced was naive CD8+ T cells sorted from blood. These receptors were collected from a man younger than 35 in good health.

This chain links TRBV6-6 with TRBJ1-1; the match to TRBD1 covers 10 bases. CDR1 is MNHNY, CDR2 SVGAGI, per germline (reference sequence). V lost 4 bases to trimming and J lost 3 bases; unmatched junction nucleotides: 2. This CDR3 has 14 amino acids. The CDR3 reads CASSWTGGDTEAFF. The CDR3 coding sequence is TGTGCCAGCAGTTGGACAGGGGGGGACACTGAAGCTTTCTTT.

The chain recombines TRBV5-4 with TRBJ1-2, with a weak D call TRBD1 (5 bases). There are 15 residues in the CDR3. V dropped 0 bases and J dropped 2 bases, with 11 bases sitting between them. Germline V CDR1 and CDR2: SGHNT, YYREEE (reference sequence). CDR3 residues: CASSLELDTNYGYTF. CDR3 nucleotides: TGTGCCAGCAGCTTGGAGCTGGACACCAACTATGGCTACACCTTC.

V gene TRBV13 combines with J gene TRBJ2-1; TRBD2 matches at 8 bases. This CDR3 has 15 amino acids. Germline V gene data show CDR1 as PRHDT and CDR2 as FYEKMQ (reference sequence). V trimming: 1 base; J trimming: 8 bases; junction bases outside the gene matches: 7. The DNA of the CDR3 is TGTGCCAGCAGCTTAGTACGGGGGGGCTCGGATGAGCAGTTCTTC. Its translation: CASSLVRGGSDEQFF.

The CDR3 spells CASSLGHPPDTQYF. The CDR3 DNA follows: TGTGCCAGCAGCTTAGGCCACCCCCCAGATACGCAGTATTTT. The V gene is TRBV13, the J gene TRBJ2-3; D remains unclear. Germline V gene sequence: CDR1 PRHDT, CDR2 FYEKMQ (reference sequence). V lost 0 bases and J lost 4, with 8 bases in between. The CDR3 contains 14 residues.

The genes are TRBV15 and TRBJ2-4; a possible D gene is TRBD2 (6 bases). V was cut by 4 bases and J by 6 bases, with 10 bases left in between. Germline CDR1 is LNHNV and CDR2 is YYDKDF (reference sequence). The CDR3 is 13 amino acids. CDR3 protein: CATSMGTLNIQYF. DNA for the CDR3: TGTGCCACCAGCATGGGGACTCTAAACATTCAGTACTTC.

The V call is TRBV4-3, the J call TRBJ2-1, with D possibly being TRBD2 (6 bases). CDR3 length: 16 residues. The ends were cut back, 0 bases at V and 1 base at J, with 10 bases in the middle. Germline lookup yields CDR1 LGHNA and CDR2 YSLEER. The CDR3 region is CASSQEIGGSYNEQFF. The CDR3 region has the DNA TGCGCCAGCAGCCAAGAAATAGGAGGGTCCTACAATGAGCAGTTCTTC.

This chain uses TRBV6-5 with TRBJ1-6; 9 bases agree with TRBD1. With 6 bases clipped from V and 7 bases from J, the junction kept 4 bases outside the gene matches. CDR1 and CDR2 from the germline V gene are MNHEY and SVGAGI. This CDR3 has 14 amino acids. Here the CDR3 reads CASRPTGGNSPLHF. The DNA for the CDR3 is TGTGCCAGCAGACCGACAGGGGGAAATTCACCCCTCCACTTT.

The J gene is TRBJ1-2, the V gene TRBV30; D is undetermined. Germline V gene data show CDR1 as GTSNPN and CDR2 as SVGIG (reference sequence). Trimming took 5 bases from V and 6 from J, leaving 10 bases between them. This CDR3 contains 11 residues. In DNA, the CDR3 is TGTGCCTGGGGCCCTGTCGATGGCTACACCTTC. It yields the protein CAWGPVDGYTF.

This sequence joins TRBV5-4 and TRBJ1-2, with 7 bases that match TRBD1. The CDR3 extends over 15 amino acids. V shed 0 bases and J 3 bases; nucleotides not matched to a gene: 5. Per the germline V gene, CDR1 is SGHNT and CDR2 is YYREEE (reference sequence). CDR3 sequence reads: CASSLAGTGDYGYTF. The CDR3 nucleotides are TGTGCCAGCAGCTTGGCCGGAACAGGGGACTATGGCTACACCTTC.

The rearrangement links TRBV9 to TRBJ2-5, with D possibly being TRBD1 (6 bases). V lost 2 bases and J 4 bases, leaving 15 bases between the germline ends. The CDR3 extends over 15 amino acids. Germline CDR1 SGDLS, CDR2 YYNGEE. The CDR3 DNA is TGTGCCAGCAGCGTCGACACAGGGTTTGTAGAGACCCAGTACTTC. It encodes CASSVDTGFVETQYF.

V gene TRBV13 combines with J gene TRBJ1-3, with TRBD1 as a possible D gene (5 bases). The CDR3 is 17 amino acids. Trimming stripped 0 bases from V and 1 base from J, with 13 bases between. Germline V gives CDR1 PRHDT, CDR2 FYEKMQ (reference sequence). DNA for the CDR3: TGTGCCAGCAGCTTAGGACGGGGGAGTCGGTCTGGAAACACCATATATTTT. Translating gives CASSLGRGSRSGNTIYF.

V gene TRBV30 combines with J gene TRBJ2-7; 7 positions agree with TRBD2. Trimming removed 0 bases from V and 7 bases from J; junction bases left unmatched: 6. The CDR3 is 13 residues long. Looked up from germline, CDR1 is GTSNPN and CDR2 is SVGIG (reference sequence). For the CDR3, the DNA is TGTGCCTGGAGTGTACCGCCCGGGGGGGAGCAGTACTTC. Translating gives CAWSVPPGGEQYF. Complete variable domain (other parts from reference TRBV30 and TRBJ2-7): SQTIHQWPATLVQPVGSPLSLECTVEGTSNPNLYWYRQAAGRGLQLLFYSVGIGQISSEVPQNLSASRPQDRQFILSSKKLLLSDSGFYLCAWSVPPGGEQYFGPGTRLTVT.

J is TRBJ1-1 and V is TRBV6-5, with D unresolved. CDR3 length: 14 residues. Per the germline V gene, CDR1 is MNHEY and CDR2 is SVGAGI. V was clipped by 6 bases and J by 0 bases, with 11 bases between them. The CDR3 loop reads CASSLSYMNTEAFF. The CDR3 DNA reads TGTGCCAGCAGCTTGAGTTACATGAACACTGAAGCTTTCTTT.

This chain connects TRBV28 to TRBJ2-2; possible D gene TRBD1, 5 bases. CDR1 and CDR2 from the germline V gene are MDHEN and SYDVKM. The CDR3 runs 15 residues. V lost 3 bases and J 5 bases, leaving 13 bases between the germline ends. The CDR3 DNA sequence: TGTGCCAGCAGTTTTTTCCAGGGTTGGACCGGGGAGCTGTTTTTT. This translates into CASSFFQGWTGELFF.